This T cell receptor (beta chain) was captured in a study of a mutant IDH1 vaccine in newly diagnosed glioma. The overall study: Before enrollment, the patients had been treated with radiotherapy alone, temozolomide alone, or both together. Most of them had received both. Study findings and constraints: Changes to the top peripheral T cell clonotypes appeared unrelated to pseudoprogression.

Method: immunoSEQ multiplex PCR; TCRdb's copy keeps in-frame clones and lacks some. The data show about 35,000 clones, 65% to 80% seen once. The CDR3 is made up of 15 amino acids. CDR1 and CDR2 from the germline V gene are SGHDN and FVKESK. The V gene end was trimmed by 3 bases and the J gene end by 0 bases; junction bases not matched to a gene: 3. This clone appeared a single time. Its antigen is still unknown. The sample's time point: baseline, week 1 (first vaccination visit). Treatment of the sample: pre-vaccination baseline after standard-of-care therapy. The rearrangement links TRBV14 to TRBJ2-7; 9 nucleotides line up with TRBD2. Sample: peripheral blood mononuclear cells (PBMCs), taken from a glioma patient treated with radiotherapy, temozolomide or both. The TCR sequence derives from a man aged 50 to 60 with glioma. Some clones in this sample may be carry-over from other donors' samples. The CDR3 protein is CASSQTSGHSYEQYF. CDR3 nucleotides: TGTGCCAGCAGCCAGACTAGCGGCCACTCCTACGAGCAGTACTTC.